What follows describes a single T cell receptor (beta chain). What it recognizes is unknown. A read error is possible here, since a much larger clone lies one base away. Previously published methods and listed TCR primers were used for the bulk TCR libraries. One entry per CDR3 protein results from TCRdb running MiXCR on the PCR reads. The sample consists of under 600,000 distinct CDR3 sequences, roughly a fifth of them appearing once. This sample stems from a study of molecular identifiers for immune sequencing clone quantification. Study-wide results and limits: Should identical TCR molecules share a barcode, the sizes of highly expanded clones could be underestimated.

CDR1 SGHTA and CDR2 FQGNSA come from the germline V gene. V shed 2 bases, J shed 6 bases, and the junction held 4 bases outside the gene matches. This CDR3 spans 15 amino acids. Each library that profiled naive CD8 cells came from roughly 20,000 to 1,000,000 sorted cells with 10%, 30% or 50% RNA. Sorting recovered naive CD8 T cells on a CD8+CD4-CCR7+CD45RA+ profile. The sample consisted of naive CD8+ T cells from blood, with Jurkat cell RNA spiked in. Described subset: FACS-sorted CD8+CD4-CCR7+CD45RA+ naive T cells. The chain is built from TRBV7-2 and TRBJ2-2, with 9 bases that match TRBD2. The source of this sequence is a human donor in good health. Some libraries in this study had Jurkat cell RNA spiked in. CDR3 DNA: TGTGCCAGCAGCTTACTAGCGGGGAGGCCCGGGGAGCTGTTTTTT. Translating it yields CASSLLAGRPGELFF.